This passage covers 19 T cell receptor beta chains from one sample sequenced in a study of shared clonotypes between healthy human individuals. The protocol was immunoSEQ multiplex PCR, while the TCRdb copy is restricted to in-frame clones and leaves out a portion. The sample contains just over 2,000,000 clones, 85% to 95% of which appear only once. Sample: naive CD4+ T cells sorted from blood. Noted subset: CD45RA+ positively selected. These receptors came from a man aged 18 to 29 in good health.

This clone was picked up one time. In nucleotides, the CDR3 is TGTGCCAGCAGTCAGGAGCAGGGGTCTGAAGCTTTCTTT. Protein product: CASSQEQGSEAFF. The chain joins TRBV2 to TRBJ1-1; the D gene is possibly TRBD1 (6 bases). CDR3 length: 13 amino acids. V gave up 5 bases and J gave up 6 bases, with 13 bases separating them. From germline, CDR1 is SNHLY and CDR2 FYNNEI.

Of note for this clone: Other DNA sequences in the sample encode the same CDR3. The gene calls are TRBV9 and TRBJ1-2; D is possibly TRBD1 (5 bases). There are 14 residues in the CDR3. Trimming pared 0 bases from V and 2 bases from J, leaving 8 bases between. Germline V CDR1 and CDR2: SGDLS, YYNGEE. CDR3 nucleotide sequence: TGTGCCAGCAGCGTAGATCCAGGGAACTATGGCTACACCTTC. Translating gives CASSVDPGNYGYTF.

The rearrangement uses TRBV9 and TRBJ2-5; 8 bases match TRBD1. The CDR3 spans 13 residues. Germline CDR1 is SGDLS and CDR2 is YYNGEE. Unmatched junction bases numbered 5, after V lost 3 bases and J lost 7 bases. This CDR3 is CASSADRGGTQYF. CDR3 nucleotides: TGTGCCAGCAGCGCTGACAGGGGTGGGACCCAGTACTTC.

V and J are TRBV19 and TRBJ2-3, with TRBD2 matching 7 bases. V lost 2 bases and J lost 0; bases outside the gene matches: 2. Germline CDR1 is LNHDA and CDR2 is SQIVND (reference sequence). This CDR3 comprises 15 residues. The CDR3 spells CASSITGGSTDTQYF. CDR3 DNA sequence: TGTGCCAGTAGTATAACGGGAGGTAGCACAGATACGCAGTATTTT. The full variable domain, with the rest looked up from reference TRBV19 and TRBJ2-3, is DGGITQSPKYLFRKEGQNVTLSCEQNLNHDAMYWYRQDPGQGLRLIYYSQIVNDFQKGDIAEGYSVSREKKESFPLTVTSAQKNPTAFYLCASSITGGSTDTQYFGPGTRLTVL.

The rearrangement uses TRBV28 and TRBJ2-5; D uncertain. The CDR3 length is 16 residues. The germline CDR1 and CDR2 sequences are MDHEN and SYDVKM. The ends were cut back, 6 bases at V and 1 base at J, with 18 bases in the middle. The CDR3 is CASSLGGLGGQETQYF. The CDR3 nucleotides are TGTGCCAGCAGCCTCGGCGGTTTGGGCGGCCAAGAGACCCAGTACTTC. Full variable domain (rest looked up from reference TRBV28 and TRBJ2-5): DVKVTQSSRYLVKRTGEKVFLECVQDMDHENMFWYRQDPGLGLRLIYFSYDVKMKEKGDIPEGYSVSREKKERFSLILESASTNQTSMYLCASSLGGLGGQETQYFGPGTRLLVL.

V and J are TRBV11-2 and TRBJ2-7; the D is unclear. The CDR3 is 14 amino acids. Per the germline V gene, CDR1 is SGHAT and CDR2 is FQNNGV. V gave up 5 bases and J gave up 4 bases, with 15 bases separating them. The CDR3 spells CASSPDRAVYEQYF. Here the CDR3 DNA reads TGTGCCAGCAGCCCTGACCGGGCGGTTTACGAGCAGTACTTC. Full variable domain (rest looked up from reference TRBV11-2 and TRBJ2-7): EAGVAQSPRYKIIEKRQSVAFWCNPISGHATLYWYQQILGQGPKLLIQFQNNGVVDDSQLPKDRFSAERLKGVDSTLKIQPAKLEDSAVYLCASSPDRAVYEQYFGPGTRLTVT.

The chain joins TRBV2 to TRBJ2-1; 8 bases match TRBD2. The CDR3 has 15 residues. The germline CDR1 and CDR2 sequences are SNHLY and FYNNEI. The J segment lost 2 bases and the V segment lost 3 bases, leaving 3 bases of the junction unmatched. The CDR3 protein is CASSEAGGPYNEQFF. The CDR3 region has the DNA TGTGCCAGCAGTGAGGCGGGAGGCCCCTACAATGAGCAGTTCTTC.

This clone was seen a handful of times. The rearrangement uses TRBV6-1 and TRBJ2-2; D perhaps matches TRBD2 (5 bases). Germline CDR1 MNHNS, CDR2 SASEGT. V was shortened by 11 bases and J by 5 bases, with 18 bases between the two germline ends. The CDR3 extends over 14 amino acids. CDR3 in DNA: TGTGCCTGGAGGTCCCAACCGGAGACCGGGGAGCTGTTTTTT. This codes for CAWRSQPETGELFF.

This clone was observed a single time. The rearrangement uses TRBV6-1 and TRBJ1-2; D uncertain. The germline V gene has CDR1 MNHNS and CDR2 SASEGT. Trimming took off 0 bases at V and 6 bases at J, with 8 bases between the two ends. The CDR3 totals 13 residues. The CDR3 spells CASSEARFDGYTF. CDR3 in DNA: TGTGCCAGCAGTGAAGCGCGGTTCGATGGCTACACCTTC.

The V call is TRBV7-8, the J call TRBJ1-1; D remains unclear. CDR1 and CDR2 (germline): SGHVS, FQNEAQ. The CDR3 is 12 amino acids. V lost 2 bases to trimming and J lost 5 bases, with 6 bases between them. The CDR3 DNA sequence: TGTGCCAGCAGCTTATGGGGTACTGAAGCTTTCTTT. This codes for CASSLWGTEAFF.

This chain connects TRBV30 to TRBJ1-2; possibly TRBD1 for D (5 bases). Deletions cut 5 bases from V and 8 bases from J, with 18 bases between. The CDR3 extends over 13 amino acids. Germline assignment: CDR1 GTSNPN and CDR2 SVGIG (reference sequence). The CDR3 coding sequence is TGTGCCTGGGCCGGGACCTCGGCGGGCGGCTACACCTTC. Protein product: CAWAGTSAGGYTF.

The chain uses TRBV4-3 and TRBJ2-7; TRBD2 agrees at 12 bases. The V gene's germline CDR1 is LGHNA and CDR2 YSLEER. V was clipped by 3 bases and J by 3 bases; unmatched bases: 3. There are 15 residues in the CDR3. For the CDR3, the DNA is TGCGCCAGCAGCCAGCCGGGACTAGCGGGCTACGAGCAGTACTTC. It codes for CASSQPGLAGYEQYF.

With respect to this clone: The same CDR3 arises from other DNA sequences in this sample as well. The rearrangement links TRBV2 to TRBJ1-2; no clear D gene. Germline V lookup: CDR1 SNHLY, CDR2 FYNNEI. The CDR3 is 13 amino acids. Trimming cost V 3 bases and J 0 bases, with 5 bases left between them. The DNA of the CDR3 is TGTGCCAGCAGTGACAGCTCTAACTATGGCTACACCTTC. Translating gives CASSDSSNYGYTF.

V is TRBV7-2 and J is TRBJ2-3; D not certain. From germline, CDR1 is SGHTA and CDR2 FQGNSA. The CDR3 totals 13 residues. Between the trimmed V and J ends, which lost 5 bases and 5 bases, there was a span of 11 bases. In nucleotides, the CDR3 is TGTGCCAGCAGCCGCCAGACGCGAGATACGCAGTATTTT. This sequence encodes CASSRQTRDTQYF.

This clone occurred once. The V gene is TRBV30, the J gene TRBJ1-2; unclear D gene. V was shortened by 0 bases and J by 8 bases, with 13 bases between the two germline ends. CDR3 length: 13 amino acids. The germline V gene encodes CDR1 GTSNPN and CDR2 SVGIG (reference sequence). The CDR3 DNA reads TGTGCCTGGAGTGTATACGGCCCCCTCGGCTACACCTTC. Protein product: CAWSVYGPLGYTF.

The CDR3 protein is CASSFSGVNTEAFF. The DNA of the CDR3 is TGTGCCAGCAGCTTTTCTGGGGTAAACACTGAAGCTTTCTTT. The chain recombines TRBV5-4 with TRBJ1-1; D call uncertain. Germline V gives CDR1 SGHNT, CDR2 YYREEE (reference sequence). This CDR3 contains 14 residues. Trimming shortened V by 2 bases and J by 2 bases, and 10 bases separated the two germline ends.

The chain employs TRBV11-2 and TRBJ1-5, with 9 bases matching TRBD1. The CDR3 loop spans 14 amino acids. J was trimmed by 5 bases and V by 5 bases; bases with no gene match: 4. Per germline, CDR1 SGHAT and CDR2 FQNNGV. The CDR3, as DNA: TGTGCCAGCAGCCCGACAGGGGGTGATCAGCCCCAGCATTTT. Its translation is CASSPTGGDQPQHF.

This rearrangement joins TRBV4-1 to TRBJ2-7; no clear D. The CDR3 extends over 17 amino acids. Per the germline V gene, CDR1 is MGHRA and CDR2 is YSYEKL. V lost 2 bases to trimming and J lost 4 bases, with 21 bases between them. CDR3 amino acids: CASSQRLVPPGAYEQYF. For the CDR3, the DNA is TGCGCCAGCAGCCAAAGGCTGGTCCCTCCGGGTGCTTACGAGCAGTACTTC.

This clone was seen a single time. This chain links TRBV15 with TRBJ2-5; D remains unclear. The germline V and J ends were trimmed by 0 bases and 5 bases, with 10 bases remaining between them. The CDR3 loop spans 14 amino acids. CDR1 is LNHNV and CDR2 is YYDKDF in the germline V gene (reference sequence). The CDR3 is CATSRESMEETQYF. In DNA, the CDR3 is TGTGCCACCAGCAGAGAGTCCATGGAGGAGACCCAGTACTTC.